Reported below is one T cell receptor (beta chain). What it binds is not known. V was clipped by 3 bases and J by 15 bases; unmatched bases: 6. The CDR3 extends over 14 amino acids. Germline V lookup: CDR1 SGHAT, CDR2 FQNNGV. Produced via immunoSEQ multiplex PCR; TCRdb's table is partial and in-frame only. In the table there are under 35,000 clones, about 67% of which are singletons. The data derive from a study of vaccination effects on CD4 cells after COVID-19. Subsequent to a culture period of under 11 days, CD4+ T cells were isolated. Participants were given two doses of BNT162b2 or mRNA-1273 vaccine.

Specimen: CD4+ T cells from PBMCs cultured without peptide, collected after COVID-19 vaccination. The receptor was derived from a human donor who received a COVID-19 vaccine. The chain carries TRBV11-2 and TRBJ2-1, with 15 bases fitting TRBD2. CDR3 in amino acids: CASSFRTSGGAGFF. CDR3 coding DNA: TGTGCCAGCAGCTTCAGGACTAGCGGGGGGGCCGGGTTCTTC.